This is a list of T cell receptor beta chains from one sample in a study of T cells in Graves' hyperthyroidism and ophthalmopathy. Using its own MiXCR run on the multiplex PCR reads, TCRdb lists one record per CDR3 protein. The sample carries about 380,000 distinct CDR3 sequences, less than 20% recorded once. Sequences were obtained from blood. The receptors come from a man between 18 and 29 years old with Graves' ophthalmopathy. Both conserved end residues are part of each CDR3. The D gene is left open where the match is weak. Some rows have no size entry. The others give once, few or many, or a class for an expanded clone.

j_gene: TRBJ2-3
d_gene: .
len: 14
abundance: .
v_gene: TRBV10-1
CDR3aa: CASSDPETRDTQYF
CDR3nt: TGCGCCAGCAGTGACCCGGAAACTCGAGATACGCAGTATTTT

j_gene: TRBJ2-1
d_gene: .
len: 17
abundance: .
v_gene: TRBV24-1
CDR3aa: CATSASGYQSSYNEQFF
CDR3nt: TGTGCCACCAGTGCCTCAGGGTACCAAAGCTCCTACAATGAGCAGTTCTTC

j_gene: TRBJ2-5
d_gene: .
len: 14
abundance: .
v_gene: TRBV2
CDR3aa: CASRDPGGPQTQYF
CDR3nt: TGTGCCAGCAGAGACCCCGGGGGACCCCAGACCCAGTACTTC

j_gene: TRBJ2-5
d_gene: .
len: 13
abundance: many
v_gene: TRBV12-3/TRBV12-4
CDR3aa: CASSLRVQETQYF
CDR3nt: TGTGCCAGCAGTTTAAGGGTCCAAGAGACCCAGTACTTC

j_gene: TRBJ1-1
d_gene: .
len: 13
abundance: few
v_gene: TRBV20-1
CDR3aa: CSARDTVNTEAFF
CDR3nt: TGCAGTGCTAGAGATACAGTAAACACTGAAGCTTTCTTT

j_gene: TRBJ2-3
d_gene: .
len: 14
abundance: many
v_gene: TRBV2
CDR3aa: CAGAAVSDTDTQYF
CDR3nt: TGTGCCGGAGCGGCGGTCTCAGACACAGATACGCAGTATTTT

j_gene: TRBJ2-3
d_gene: .
len: 12
abundance: many
v_gene: TRBV5-1
CDR3aa: CASTTGSDTQYF
CDR3nt: TGCGCCAGCACTACAGGGTCAGATACGCAGTATTTT

j_gene: TRBJ2-5
d_gene: .
len: 14
abundance: .
v_gene: TRBV6-1
CDR3aa: CASTSSGDHETQYF
CDR3nt: TGTGCCAGCACCTCTTCAGGGGACCACGAGACCCAGTACTTC

j_gene: TRBJ2-7
d_gene: .
len: 14
abundance: many
v_gene: TRBV7-2
CDR3aa: CASSTTDYSYEQYF
CDR3nt: TGTGCCAGCAGCACGACAGATTACTCCTACGAGCAGTACTTC

j_gene: TRBJ2-5
d_gene: .
len: 15
abundance: many
v_gene: TRBV6-6
CDR3aa: CASSYSGATQETQYF
CDR3nt: TGTGCCAGCAGTTACTCTGGGGCTACTCAAGAGACCCAGTACTTC

j_gene: TRBJ2-7
d_gene: TRBD1
len: 14
abundance: .
v_gene: TRBV6-1
CDR3aa: CASSSRTGDNEQYF
CDR3nt: TGTGCCAGCAGTTCCCGGACAGGGGATAACGAGCAGTACTTC